This paragraph covers one TCR beta chain sequence. This sample is drawn from a study of blood T cell repertoires in COVID-19. TCRdb keeps only in-frame clones here, not all; method: immunoSEQ multiplex PCR. Altogether 200,000 to 250,000 clones are present, around nine tenths being singletons, with the ten largest covering about 7.1%. V lost 6 bases and J 7 bases, leaving 13 bases between the germline ends. This CDR3 is built from 13 residues. CDR1 is SGHRS, CDR2 YFSETQ, per germline. The V call is TRBV5-1, the J call TRBJ1-4; D uncertain. This receptor was obtained from a woman between 65 and 79 years old with active or convalescent COVID-19. Sequenced input: peripheral blood. The CDR3 loop reads CASNKGAGEKLFF. The CDR3 DNA follows: TGCGCCAGCAATAAAGGCGCAGGTGAAAAACTGTTTTTT.